The next 19 T cell receptor beta chains were all read from a single sample in a study of T cell repertoires in cytomegalovirus infection. MiXCR was run by TCRdb on the reads, yielding one entry per CDR3 protein. Among roughly 160,000 distinct CDR3 sequences listed, roughly 21% were seen once. Antigen specificity for these receptors is unknown. The source was CD8+ T cells from cultured PBMCs, collected from culture after CMV antigen stimulation. The receptors shown here come from a human donor in good health (CMV status not recorded). Some clones in this sample may be carry-over from other donors' samples.

This clonotype came up a few times. CDR3 DNA: TGTGCCAGCAGTCCACCCGGTACGAACACTGAAGCTTTCTTT. This encodes CASSPPGTNTEAFF. The gene calls are TRBV28 and TRBJ1-1; D not resolved. This CDR3 is 14 amino acids long. Trimming pared 5 bases from V and 1 base from J, leaving 11 bases between. Germline CDR1 and CDR2: MDHEN and SYDVKM.

In this sample, this clonotype turned up a few times. The CDR3 coding sequence is TGCGCCAGCAGCCAAGATTGGGGTCAGCCCCAGCATTTT. Amino acid sequence: CASSQDWGQPQHF. The rearrangement uses TRBV4-3 and TRBJ1-5; D gene uncertain. The CDR3 contains 13 residues. Trimming stripped 0 bases from V and 6 bases from J, with 6 bases between. Germline V gene sequence: CDR1 LGHNA, CDR2 YSLEER.

Many counts were recorded for this clonotype. The rearrangement uses TRBV9 and TRBJ1-1; TRBD1 might be the D (6 bases). Trimming took 4 bases from V and 6 from J, leaving 16 bases between them. The CDR3 loop spans 14 amino acids. The V gene's germline CDR1 is SGDLS and CDR2 YYNGEE. This CDR3 is CASSPTTGLAEAFF. In DNA form, the CDR3 reads TGTGCCAGCAGCCCCACTACAGGGTTAGCTGAAGCTTTCTTT.

The chain uses TRBV30 and TRBJ2-3; D tentatively fits TRBD1 or TRBD2 (5 bases each). This CDR3 is built from 13 residues. Germline loops: CDR1 GTSNPN, CDR2 SVGIG (reference sequence). V was clipped by 3 bases and J by 1 base, with 8 bases between them. The CDR3 loop reads CAWRGTGTDTQYF. CDR3 coding DNA: TGTGCCTGGAGGGGGACGGGCACAGATACGCAGTATTTT. The full variable domain, with the rest looked up from reference TRBV30 and TRBJ2-3, is SQTIHQWPATLVQPVGSPLSLECTVEGTSNPNLYWYRQAAGRGLQLLFYSVGIGQISSEVPQNLSASRPQDRQFILSSKKLLLSDSGFYLCAWRGTGTDTQYFGPGTRLTVL.

The chain carries TRBV5-6 and TRBJ1-1; no clear D gene. Trimming pared 0 bases from V and 3 bases from J, leaving 9 bases between. CDR1 and CDR2 (germline): SGHDT, YYEEEE. The CDR3 sequence is 14 residues long. CDR3 sequence: CASSLVVGHTEAFF. In DNA form, the CDR3 reads TGTGCCAGCAGCTTGGTCGTCGGTCACACTGAAGCTTTCTTT.

The chain carries TRBV7-2 and TRBJ1-5, with a possible D match to TRBD1 (6 bases). Between the trimmed V and J ends, which lost 3 bases and 6 bases, there was a span of 15 bases. Germline V lookup: CDR1 SGHTA, CDR2 FQGNSA. This CDR3 comprises 15 residues. This chain's CDR3 is CASSFGGAILQPQHF. The CDR3 nucleotides read TGTGCCAGCAGCTTTGGGGGGGCGATTCTTCAGCCCCAGCATTTT.

This clonotype occurred many times. The chain carries TRBV9 and TRBJ1-5; D may be TRBD1 (5 bases). Germline CDR1 is SGDLS and CDR2 is YYNGEE. The CDR3 totals 15 residues. Between the trimmed V and J ends, which lost 5 bases and 2 bases, there was a span of 14 bases. For the CDR3, the DNA is TGTGCCAGCAGTCCTCAGGGAGGTGGCAATCAGCCCCAGCATTTT. As protein: CASSPQGGGNQPQHF. The full variable domain, its missing parts supplied by reference TRBV9 and TRBJ1-5, is DSGVTQTPKHLITATGQRVTLRCSPRSGDLSVYWYQQSLDQGLQFLIQYYNGEERAKGNILERFSAQQFPDLHSELNLSSLELGDSALYFCASSPQGGGNQPQHFGDGTRLSIL.

The V and J genes are TRBV4-3 and TRBJ2-3; D might be TRBD1 (5 bases). In germline, CDR1 is LGHNA, CDR2 YSLEER. The CDR3 covers 18 residues. V was cut by 0 bases and J by 0 bases, with 16 bases left in between. This CDR3 is CASSQDLAGISSTDTQYF. The CDR3 DNA sequence: TGCGCCAGCAGCCAAGATCTGGCAGGGATCTCTAGCACAGATACGCAGTATTTT.

In its sample, this clonotype was seen a few times. The V and J genes are TRBV4-1 and TRBJ1-5, with 8 nucleotides matching TRBD1. Germline values: CDR1 MGHRA, CDR2 YSYEKL. After removal of 0 bases from V and 5 bases from J, the junction contained 9 bases not matched to a gene. The CDR3 has 17 amino acids. This CDR3 reads CASSQESDRVVYQPQHF. The CDR3 bases are TGCGCCAGCAGCCAAGAATCGGACAGGGTGGTTTATCAGCCCCAGCATTTT.

The chain is built from TRBV7-2 and TRBJ1-2; 7 nucleotides line up with TRBD1. The germline gives CDR1 SGHTA, CDR2 FQGNSA. V trimming: 5 bases; J trimming: 7 bases; junction bases outside the gene matches: 4. The CDR3 totals 12 residues. In DNA form, the CDR3 reads TGTGCCAGCAGCCCAGGGGGGACTGGCTACACCTTC. Translating gives CASSPGGTGYTF.

The chain employs TRBV7-2 and TRBJ2-3, with 8 bases aligning to TRBD2. Germline CDR1 reads SGHTA; CDR2 reads FQGNSA. This CDR3 is 15 amino acids long. J was trimmed by 6 bases and V by 2 bases; bases with no gene match: 7. The CDR3 sequence is CASSLYWRGEDTQYF. Written as DNA, the CDR3 is TGTGCCAGCAGCTTATATTGGCGGGGGGAGGATACGCAGTATTTT.

This clonotype came up a few times. This chain links TRBV27 with TRBJ1-2, with D possibly matching TRBD1 (5 bases). The CDR3 covers 14 residues. Germline V gene data show CDR1 as MNHEY and CDR2 as SMNVEV (reference sequence). V shed 5 bases and J shed 8 bases, with 18 bases lying between them. The CDR3 coding sequence is TGTGCCAGCAGTCCATCTGGCAGGGCTGGCGGCTACACCTTC. It is translated as CASSPSGRAGGYTF.

This clonotype was detected a few times. This chain links TRBV6-6 with TRBJ2-5; TRBD2 might be the D (6 bases). Trimming pared 0 bases from V and 12 bases from J, leaving 14 bases between. The CDR3 runs 13 residues. CDR1 is MNHNY, CDR2 SVGAGI, per germline (reference sequence). CDR3 sequence: CASSYSEGQTKYF. In DNA form, the CDR3 reads TGTGCCAGCAGTTACTCGGAGGGGCAAACCAAGTACTTC.

The chain uses TRBV7-9 and TRBJ1-4; 7 nucleotides align to TRBD1. The germline V gene encodes CDR1 SEHNR and CDR2 FQNEAQ (reference sequence). The CDR3 spans 13 residues. The junction had 3 bases not matched to a gene; V was cut back by 6 bases and J by 5 bases. The CDR3 reads CASRQQGNEKLFF. CDR3 nucleotides: TGTGCCAGCAGGCAACAGGGGAATGAAAAACTGTTTTTT. Together with reference TRBV7-9 and TRBJ1-4, the CDR3 gives the full variable domain: DTGVSQNPRHKITKRGQNVTFRCDPISEHNRLYWYRQTLGQGPEFLTYFQNEAQLEKSRLLSDRFSAERPKGSFSTLEIQRTEQGDSAMYLCASRQQGNEKLFFGSGTQLSVL.

The chain joins TRBV7-2 to TRBJ1-1; D not certain. Trimming removed 4 bases at V and 1 base at J, with 13 bases between. CDR3 length equals 15 residues. Germline CDR1 is SGHTA and CDR2 is FQGNSA. The CDR3 region has the DNA TGTGCCAGCAGCTCGAACGTAGGAAAGAACACTGAAGCTTTCTTT. It specifies CASSSNVGKNTEAFF.

This rearrangement joins TRBV29-1 to TRBJ2-1, with 11 bases matching TRBD2. V gave up 6 bases and J gave up 4 bases; unmatched junction bases: 5. The germline CDR1 and CDR2 sequences are SQVTM and ANQGSEA. CDR3 size: 14 residues. The CDR3 DNA sequence: TGCAGCGTCCGTCTAGCGGGGGGTTACAATGAGCAGTTCTTC. This translates into CSVRLAGGYNEQFF.

The CDR3: CASSLIFGTGSTDTQYF. Written as DNA, the CDR3 is TGCGCCAGCAGCCTAATCTTTGGGACAGGAAGCACAGATACGCAGTATTTT. V usage is TRBV4-3 and J usage is TRBJ2-3, with TRBD1 matching 8 bases. Germline V lookup: CDR1 LGHNA, CDR2 YSLEER. This CDR3 region has 17 residues. The J segment lost 0 bases and the V segment lost 4 bases, leaving 9 bases of the junction unmatched.

The chain has TRBV7-6 and TRBJ2-7; no clear D gene. This CDR3 has 15 amino acids. Deletions cut 1 base from V and 2 bases from J, with 12 bases between. Looked up from germline, CDR1 is SGHVS and CDR2 is FNYEAQ. The CDR3 protein is CASSLVVGIPYEQYF. Here the CDR3 DNA reads TGTGCCAGCAGCTTAGTAGTTGGGATTCCCTACGAGCAGTACTTC.

The CDR3 DNA follows: TGTGCCAGCAGTTCAAGGCAAAAATACGAGCAGTACTTC. The encoded protein is CASSSRQKYEQYF. V and J are TRBV12-3 or TRBV12-4 and TRBJ2-7; D ambiguous. CDR3 length equals 13 residues. With 4 bases removed from V and 4 bases from J, the gap between germline ends came to 11 bases.